This T cell receptor (beta chain) came from a study of blood T cells in healthy people across ages. PCR was performed a second time for about 7 to 11 cycles using a sample-barcoded 5' primer and a J-beta primer mix. MiXCR, run by TCRdb on the 5' RACE reads, gives a single entry per CDR3 protein. Of some 1.5 million distinct CDR3 sequences detected, 35% to 45% appear once; the ten largest clones hold under 5%. General study findings and limits: Older age coincided with a roughly linear decline in TCR beta diversity per million T cells. Observed TCR beta diversity showed a strong correlation with the percentage of naive T cells as measured by flow cytometry.

Worth noting for this clonotype: Its antigen is unknown.

This CDR3 spans 14 amino acids. Germline V gene lookup returns CDR1 SGDLS and CDR2 YYNGEE. V dropped 7 bases and J dropped 2 bases, with 16 bases sitting between them. The sequenced sample consisted of blood. V and J are TRBV9 and TRBJ2-7; a weak D match, TRBD1 (6 bases). The TCR was taken from a woman younger than 35 in good health. CDR3 coding DNA: TGTGCCAGCTTTCTACAGGGCCCCACCTACGAGCAGTACTTC. Its protein product is CASFLQGPTYEQYF.